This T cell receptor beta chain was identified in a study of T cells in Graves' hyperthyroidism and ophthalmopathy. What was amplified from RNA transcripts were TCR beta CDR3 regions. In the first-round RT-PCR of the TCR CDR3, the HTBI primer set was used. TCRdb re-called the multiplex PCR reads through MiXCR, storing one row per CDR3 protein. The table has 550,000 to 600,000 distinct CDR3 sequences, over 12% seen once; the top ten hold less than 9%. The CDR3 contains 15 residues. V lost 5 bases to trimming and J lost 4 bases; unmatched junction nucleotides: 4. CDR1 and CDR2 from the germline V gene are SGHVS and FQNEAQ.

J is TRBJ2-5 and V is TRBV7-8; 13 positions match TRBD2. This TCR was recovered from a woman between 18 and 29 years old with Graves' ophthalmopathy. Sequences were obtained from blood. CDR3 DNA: TGTGCCAGCAGCCCAAGGACTAGCGGGAGAGAGACCCAGTACTTC. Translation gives CASSPRTSGRETQYF.